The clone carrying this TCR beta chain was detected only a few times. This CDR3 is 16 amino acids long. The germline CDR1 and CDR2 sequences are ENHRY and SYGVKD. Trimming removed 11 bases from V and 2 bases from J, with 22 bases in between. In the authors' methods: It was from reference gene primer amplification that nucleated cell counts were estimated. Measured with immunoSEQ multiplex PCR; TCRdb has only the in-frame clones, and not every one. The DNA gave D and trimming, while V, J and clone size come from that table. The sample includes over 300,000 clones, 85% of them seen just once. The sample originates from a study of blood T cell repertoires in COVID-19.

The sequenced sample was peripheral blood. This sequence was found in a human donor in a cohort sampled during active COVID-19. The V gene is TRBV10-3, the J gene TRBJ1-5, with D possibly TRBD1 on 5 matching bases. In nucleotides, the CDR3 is TGTGCCCCGCGGCGGGGGGACCGAATGGGCAATCAGCCCCAGCATTTT. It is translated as CAPRRGDRMGNQPQHF.